Presented here are 17 T cell receptor beta chains from one specimen sequenced in a study of T cell responses to AZD1222 COVID-19 vaccine. Sequencing used immunoSEQ multiplex PCR; TCRdb keeps in-frame clones, though not all of them. The top ten hold 2.5% to 3% of the sample, which has over 150,000 clones, roughly nine tenths seen once. The sequencing here drew on peripheral blood, taken on day 0 of AZD1222 vaccination. These receptors were taken from an adult in good health.

The V call is TRBV15, the J call TRBJ2-3; either TRBD1 or TRBD2 may supply D (5 bases each). CDR3 length equals 16 residues. Germline CDR1 LNHNV, CDR2 YYDKDF (reference sequence). V lost 1 base to trimming and J lost 7 bases, with 18 bases between them. CDR3 nucleotide sequence: TGTGCCACCAGCAGAGGCCCGAAGCTGTGGGGGAATACGCAGTATTTT. Translation: CATSRGPKLWGNTQYF.

This clone came up once. The V gene is TRBV6-5, the J gene TRBJ2-7, with TRBD2 matching over 7 bases. The ends lost 10 bases at V and 1 base at J; junction bases unmatched: 13. The germline CDR1 and CDR2 sequences are MNHEY and SVGAGI. The CDR3 is 15 amino acids. Here the CDR3 DNA reads TGTGCCACCTGGAGGGGCAGCGGGAATTCCTACGAGCAGTACTTC. This encodes CATWRGSGNSYEQYF.

The chain has TRBV7-2 and TRBJ2-5; 9 nucleotides agree with TRBD2. Germline CDR1 is SGHTA and CDR2 is FQGNSA. This CDR3 region has 15 residues. The V gene end was trimmed by 5 bases and the J gene end by 2 bases; junction bases not matched to a gene: 6. CDR3 coding DNA: TGTGCCAGCAGCGTACCGGGACTAGCTCAAGAGACCCAGTACTTC. It codes for CASSVPGLAQETQYF. Based on the CDR3 plus reference TRBV7-2 and TRBJ2-5, the full variable domain is GAGVSQSPSNKVTEKGKDVELRCDPISGHTALYWYRQSLGQGLEFLIYFQGNSAPDKSGLPSDRFSAERTGGSVSTLTIQRTQQEDSAVYLCASSVPGLAQETQYFGPGTRLLVL.

The rearrangement joins TRBV7-6 to TRBJ2-7; 10 bases are a match to TRBD1. Germline V gene data show CDR1 as SGHVS and CDR2 as FNYEAQ. After removal of 5 bases from V and 5 bases from J, the junction contained 9 bases not matched to a gene. CDR3 length equals 15 residues. In nucleotides, the CDR3 is TGTGCCAGCAGCAACTCCGGGACAGGGGACAACGAGCAGTACTTC. Translated: CASSNSGTGDNEQYF.

The J gene is TRBJ2-7, the V gene TRBV4-3, with 10 bases that match TRBD1. CDR1 is LGHNA and CDR2 is YSLEER in the germline V gene. Trimming cost V 4 bases and J 3 bases; bases outside gene matches: 3. CDR3 length: 14 residues. The CDR3 nucleotides are TGCGCCAGCAGCCCTCGGACAGGGGGCTACGAGCAGTACTTC. Translating it yields CASSPRTGGYEQYF.

The CDR3 sequence: CTSSRSGSEENYGYTF. For the CDR3, the DNA is TGCACCAGCAGCCGGAGCGGCAGTGAAGAAAACTATGGCTACACCTTC. This sequence joins TRBV1 and TRBJ1-2. TRBV1 is shown as a pseudogene. The CDR3 contains 16 residues.

V is TRBV30 and J is TRBJ2-2; 8 bases are a match to TRBD2. From germline, CDR1 is GTSNPN and CDR2 SVGIG (reference sequence). The length of the CDR3 is 14 residues. With V trimmed by 7 bases and J by 1 base, 5 bases remained unmatched. The DNA of the CDR3 is TGTGCCTTCTCTGCGGGGGGGAACACCGGGGAGCTGTTTTTT. This sequence encodes CAFSAGGNTGELFF.

The chain carries TRBV7-2 and TRBJ2-2; perhaps TRBD1 as D (6 bases). Trimming pared 6 bases from V and 4 bases from J, leaving 15 bases between. Germline loops: CDR1 SGHTA, CDR2 FQGNSA. This CDR3 has 15 residues. DNA of the CDR3: TGTGCCAGCAGGTTCCAGGGGCGCGGCACCGGGGAGCTGTTTTTT. It codes for CASRFQGRGTGELFF. Combining the CDR3 with reference TRBV7-2 and TRBJ2-2 gives the whole variable domain GAGVSQSPSNKVTEKGKDVELRCDPISGHTALYWYRQSLGQGLEFLIYFQGNSAPDKSGLPSDRFSAERTGGSVSTLTIQRTQQEDSAVYLCASRFQGRGTGELFFGEGSRLTVL.

The J gene is TRBJ2-6, the V gene TRBV27; no reliable D call. Germline CDR1 MNHEY, CDR2 SMNVEV (reference sequence). V lost 8 bases, J lost 4 bases, and 9 bases lay in between. This CDR3 has 13 residues. CDR3 residues: CASWSDGANVLTF. The DNA for the CDR3 is TGTGCCAGCTGGAGTGACGGGGCCAACGTCCTGACTTTC.

V is TRBV7-9 and J is TRBJ1-4; no reliable D call. The V gene's germline CDR1 is SEHNR and CDR2 FQNEAQ (reference sequence). The CDR3 consists of 15 residues. V lost 5 bases, J lost 0 bases, and 10 bases lay in between. The CDR3 reads CASSRPGATNEKLFF. CDR3 DNA sequence: TGTGCCAGCAGCCGCCCCGGGGCAACTAATGAAAAACTGTTTTTT.

This sequence joins TRBV6-5 and TRBJ1-2; D remains unclear. Germline CDR1 and CDR2: MNHEY and SVGAGI. Trimming left V 6 bases short and J 4 bases short, with 9 bases between. This CDR3 has 12 residues. The CDR3 bases are TGTGCCAGCAGGGGCGATGGCTATGGCTACACCTTC. It encodes CASRGDGYGYTF.

The V gene is TRBV5-3, the J gene TRBJ2-7; D is uncertain. TRBV5-3 counts as an open reading frame of uncertain function. V was pared by 0 bases and J by 1 base, with 5 bases between. The CDR3 has 13 residues. Written as DNA, the CDR3 is TGTGCCAGAAGCTTGGAGTTTTCCTACGAGCAGTACTTC. This encodes CARSLEFSYEQYF.

The V and J genes are TRBV19 and TRBJ2-7; 7 nucleotides match TRBD1. The junction had 6 bases not matched to a gene; V was cut back by 1 base and J by 3 bases. The CDR3 covers 15 residues. Looked up from germline, CDR1 is LNHDA and CDR2 is SQIVND (reference sequence). The CDR3: CASSIAYRGGYEQYF. CDR3 nucleotides: TGTGCCAGTAGTATAGCGTACAGGGGTGGCTACGAGCAGTACTTC.

Regarding this clone: The germline gene is not matched at one end of the junction; a read error may be the cause. This chain connects TRBV2 to TRBJ2-7, with 14 positions matching TRBD2. Looked up from germline, CDR1 is SNHLY and CDR2 is FYNNEI. The CDR3 has 14 residues. As DNA, the CDR3 is TGTGCCAGCCTCCCCGGGACTAGCGGGGGAGTCCCTCTTTTT. Translation gives CASLPGTSGGVPLF. The variable domain in full, completed from reference TRBV2 and TRBJ2-7, reads EPEVTQTPSHQVTQMGQEVILRCVPISNHLYFYWYRQILGQKVEFLVSFYNNEISEKSEIFDDQFSVERPDGSNFTLKIRSTKLEDSAMYFCASLPGTSGGVPLFGPGTRLTVT.

The V call is TRBV4-2, the J call TRBJ2-7; 11 nucleotides match TRBD1. CDR3 length: 15 amino acids. V shed 2 bases, J shed 6 bases, and the junction held 6 bases outside the gene matches. Germline loops: CDR1 LGHNA, CDR2 YNFKEQ. This CDR3 reads CASSQRSGQGVEQYF. In DNA form, the CDR3 reads TGTGCCAGCAGCCAACGCTCGGGACAGGGGGTCGAGCAGTACTTC.

J is TRBJ1-5 and V is TRBV19, with D perhaps TRBD1 (5 bases). V shed 4 bases and J shed 4 bases, with 14 bases lying between them. Germline values: CDR1 LNHDA, CDR2 SQIVND (reference sequence). This CDR3 is built from 15 residues. CDR3 sequence: CASSTNRFPNQPQHF. The CDR3 DNA reads as TGTGCCAGTAGTACAAACAGGTTCCCAAATCAGCCCCAGCATTTT. The whole variable domain, filled in from reference TRBV19 and TRBJ1-5, reads DGGITQSPKYLFRKEGQNVTLSCEQNLNHDAMYWYRQDPGQGLRLIYYSQIVNDFQKGDIAEGYSVSREKKESFPLTVTSAQKNPTAFYLCASSTNRFPNQPQHFGDGTRLSIL.

The chain recombines TRBV14 with TRBJ1-1, with D perhaps TRBD1 (5 bases). CDR1 and CDR2 from the germline V gene are SGHDN and FVKESK. The CDR3 covers 15 residues. V dropped 4 bases and J dropped 0 bases, with 12 bases sitting between them. The CDR3 is CASSLLGGMNTEAFF. The CDR3 nucleotides are TGTGCCAGCAGCCTCCTCGGGGGAATGAACACTGAAGCTTTCTTT.